The table lists the clone carrying this T cell receptor (beta chain) with a count of one. This CDR3 has 13 amino acids. The V gene end was trimmed by 6 bases and the J gene end by 6 bases; junction bases not matched to a gene: 6. Amplification of TCR beta CDR3 regions used RNA transcripts. HTBI primers were employed in first-round RT-PCR, then a second-round multiplex PCR followed. MiXCR, applied by TCRdb to the multiplex PCR reads, yields one record per CDR3 protein. The sample carries roughly 410,000 distinct CDR3 sequences, about 16% recorded once. These data belong to a study of Graves' ophthalmopathy and Graves' hyperthyroidism. Patients newly diagnosed with hyperthyroidism, under 2 months' duration, were aged 18 to 65, the study reports. Physicians reached a diagnosis by relying on clinical symptoms, serum thyroxine, TRAb, thyroid ultrasound and orbital computed tomography.

This clonotype originated in a woman aged 18-35 years with stable Graves' hyperthyroidism. The chain has TRBV12-3 or TRBV12-4 and TRBJ2-7; 9 bases align to TRBD1. Sequencing input: peripheral blood. Here the CDR3 DNA reads TGTGCCAGCAGGTCGGGACAGGGTCTCGAGCAGTACTTC. Its translation is CASRSGQGLEQYF.